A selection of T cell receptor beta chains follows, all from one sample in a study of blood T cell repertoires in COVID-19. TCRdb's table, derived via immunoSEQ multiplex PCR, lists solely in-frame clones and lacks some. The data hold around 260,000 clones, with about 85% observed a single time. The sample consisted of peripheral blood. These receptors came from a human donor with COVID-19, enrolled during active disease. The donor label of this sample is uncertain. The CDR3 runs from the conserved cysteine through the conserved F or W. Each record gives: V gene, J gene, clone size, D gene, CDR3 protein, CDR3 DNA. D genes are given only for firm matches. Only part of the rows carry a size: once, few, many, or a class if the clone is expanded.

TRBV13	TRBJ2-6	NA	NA	CASSLGLLAPVPGANVLTF	TGTGCCAGCAGCTTAGGACTCCTAGCCCCTGTCCCTGGGGCCAACGTCCTGACTTTC
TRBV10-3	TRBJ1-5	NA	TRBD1	CAISEDGGTGGQPQHF	TGTGCCATCAGTGAGGACGGGGGGACAGGGGGGCAGCCCCAGCATTTT
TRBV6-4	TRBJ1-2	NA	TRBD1	CASSWTGGLGYTF	TGTGCCAGCAGCTGGACAGGGGGGCTCGGCTACACCTTC
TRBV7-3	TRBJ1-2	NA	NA	CASSPSTGSYGYTF	TGTGCCAGCAGCCCCTCAACAGGGAGCTATGGCTACACCTTC
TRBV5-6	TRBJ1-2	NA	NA	CASSGGQNPLYYGYTF	TGTGCCAGCAGCGGGGGACAAAACCCCTTGTACTATGGCTACACCTTC
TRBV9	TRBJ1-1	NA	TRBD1	CASSGQGLYEAFF	TGTGCCAGCAGCGGACAGGGACTCTACGAAGCTTTCTTT
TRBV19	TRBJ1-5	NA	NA	CASSIFPGQYSNQPQHF	TGTGCCAGTAGTATATTTCCAGGACAATATAGCAATCAGCCCCAGCATTTT
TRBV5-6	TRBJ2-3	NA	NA	CASSPRRASTDTQYF	TGTGCCAGCAGCCCCCGCCGCGCTAGCACAGATACGCAGTATTTT
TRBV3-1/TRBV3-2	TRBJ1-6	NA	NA	CASSRGPGNSPLHF	TGTGCCAGCAGCCGCGGGCCTGGGAATTCACCCCTCCACTTT
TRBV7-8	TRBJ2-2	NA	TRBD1	CASSVHTGGAERTGELFF	TGTGCCAGCAGCGTACATACAGGGGGCGCGGAACGAACCGGGGAGCTGTTTTTT
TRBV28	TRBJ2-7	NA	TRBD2	CATRWGGGRYEQYF	TGTGCCACGCGGTGGGGGGGAGGCCGTTACGAGCAGTACTTC
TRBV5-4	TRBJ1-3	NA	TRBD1	CASRQQGAGNTIYF	TGTGCCAGCAGACAACAGGGGGCCGGAAACACCATATATTTT
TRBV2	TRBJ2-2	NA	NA	CASSSYSLELFF	TGTGCCAGCAGCTCATATAGTCTGGAGCTGTTTTTT
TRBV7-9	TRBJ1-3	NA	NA	CASSPRTGGNTIYF	TGTGCCAGCAGCCCCCGGACGGGAGGAAACACCATATATTTT
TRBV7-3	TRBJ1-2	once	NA	CASSHNNYGYTF	TGTGCCAGCAGCCACAACAATTATGGCTACACCTTC
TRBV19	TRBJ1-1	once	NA	CASRTTGWSFF	TGTGCCAGTAGGACTACAGGGTGGTCTTTCTTT
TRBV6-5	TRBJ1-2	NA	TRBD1	CASRDRGLRYGYTF	TGTGCCAGCAGGGACAGGGGGCTTCGCTATGGCTACACCTTC
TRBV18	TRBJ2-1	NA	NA	CASSPGIYNEQFF	TGTGCCAGCTCACCCGGGATCTACAATGAGCAGTTCTTC
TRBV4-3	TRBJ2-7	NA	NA	CASSPRHAGSYEQYF	TGCGCCAGCAGCCCCCGACACGCTGGCTCCTACGAGCAGTACTTC
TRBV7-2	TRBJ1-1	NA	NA	CASSSQGRRTEAFF	TGTGCCAGCAGCTCGCAGGGGCGCCGCACTGAAGCTTTCTTT
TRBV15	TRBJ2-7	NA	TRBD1	CATSSPTGATTYEQYF	TGTGCCACCAGCTCCCCGACAGGGGCTACTACCTACGAGCAGTACTTC
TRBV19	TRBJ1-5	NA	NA	CASSLRRDSNQPQHF	TGTGCCAGTAGTCTCCGGCGGGATAGCAATCAGCCCCAGCATTTT
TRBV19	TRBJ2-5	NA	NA	CASSMGRGTETQYF	TGTGCCAGTAGTATGGGTAGGGGGACAGAGACCCAGTACTTC
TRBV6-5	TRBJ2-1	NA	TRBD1	CASRDRGGAGNEQFF	TGTGCCAGCAGAGACAGGGGGGGGGCTGGCAATGAGCAGTTCTTC
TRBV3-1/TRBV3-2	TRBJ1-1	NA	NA	CASSHGMNTEAFF	TGTGCCAGCAGCCACGGGATGAACACTGAAGCTTTCTTT
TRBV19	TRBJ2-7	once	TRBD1	CASKRTGGAPYEQYF	TGTGCCTCTAAGCGGACAGGGGGCGCCCCCTACGAGCAGTACTTC
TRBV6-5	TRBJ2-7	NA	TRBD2	CASSPSGMAYEQYF	TGTGCCAGCAGTCCTAGCGGGATGGCTTACGAGCAGTACTTC
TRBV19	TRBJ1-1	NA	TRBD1	CASSLSRGAHNTEAFF	TGTGCCAGTAGTCTCTCCAGGGGGGCCCACAACACTGAAGCTTTCTTT
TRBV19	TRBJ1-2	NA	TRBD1	CASSIALDRVTGKGYGYTF	TGTGCCAGTAGTATAGCCCTAGACAGGGTGACGGGGAAGGGCTATGGCTACACCTTC
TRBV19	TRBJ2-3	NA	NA	CASSSGEFTDTQYF	TGTGCCAGTAGTTCGGGGGAGTTCACAGATACGCAGTATTTT
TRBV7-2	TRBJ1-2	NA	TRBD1	CASSPPGQRVYGYTF	TGTGCCAGCAGCCCCCCGGGACAGCGGGTCTATGGCTACACCTTC